These T cell receptor beta chains were read from a single sample in a study of cytomegalovirus exposure and HLA in healthy donors. Here immunoSEQ multiplex PCR was the method, and the copy in TCRdb shows in-frame clones only, minus some. This sample has roughly 120,000 clones, with 65% to 90% found just once. Sequencing used PBMCs. The origin of the receptors is a male donor in good health and CMV-seropositive. The CDR3 runs from the conserved cysteine through the conserved F or W. The D gene is left open where the match is weak. Clone size is stated in some rows and not others, as once, few, many or a class when expanded.

abundance	j_gene	d_gene	len	v_gene	CDR3aa	CDR3nt
NA	TRBJ2-1	TRBD2	15	TRBV2	CASRGLSGRNNEQFF	TGTGCCAGCAGGGGACTTAGCGGGAGGAACAATGAGCAGTTCTTC
NA	TRBJ2-7	NA	14	TRBV7-3	CASSFNAGAYEQYF	TGTGCCAGCAGCTTCAACGCCGGGGCCTACGAGCAGTACTTC
NA	TRBJ1-2	NA	15	TRBV28	CASSLVAGANYGYTF	TGTGCCAGCAGTTTAGTAGCAGGGGCTAACTATGGCTACACCTTC
NA	TRBJ2-7	TRBD1	15	TRBV7-3	CASSPTGTVHYEQYF	TGTGCCAGCAGCCCCACCGGGACAGTTCACTACGAGCAGTACTTC
NA	TRBJ1-4	TRBD1	16	TRBV28	CASSLWGGQDNEKLFF	TGTGCCAGCAGTTTATGGGGGGGACAGGATAATGAAAAACTGTTTTTT
once	TRBJ1-1	TRBD1	14	TRBV5-6	CASSFAGGGTEAFF	TGTGCCAGCAGCTTTGCAGGGGGAGGCACTGAAGCTTTCTTT
NA	TRBJ2-7	TRBD2	12	TRBV6-1	CASTERENEQYF	TGTGCCAGCACCGAGCGGGAAAACGAGCAGTACTTC
NA	TRBJ2-7	NA	11	TRBV20-1	CSGADSYEQYF	TGCAGTGGGGCAGACTCCTACGAGCAGTACTTC
once	TRBJ2-7	NA	14	TRBV6-5	CASSVRPSAYEQYF	TGTGCCAGCTCTGTGAGGCCCTCGGCCTACGAGCAGTACTTC
NA	TRBJ2-7	TRBD2	15	TRBV2	CASSWLAESSYEQYF	TGTGCCAGCAGTTGGCTAGCGGAGAGCTCCTACGAGCAGTACTTC
NA	TRBJ2-2	TRBD1	15	TRBV4-3	CASSPDRGFAGELFF	TGCGCCAGCAGCCCGGACAGGGGCTTCGCCGGGGAGCTGTTTTTT
NA	TRBJ1-2	TRBD1	13	TRBV28	CASSIQGKDGYTF	TGTGCCAGCAGTATACAGGGGAAGGATGGCTACACCTTC
NA	TRBJ2-7	TRBD2	14	TRBV5-5	CASSLGREYDEQYF	TGTGCCAGCAGCTTGGGGCGGGAGTATGACGAGCAGTACTTC
NA	TRBJ2-7	TRBD1	14	TRBV6-5	CASTDTTGPYEQYF	TGTGCCAGCACCGATACGACAGGGCCCTACGAGCAGTACTTC
NA	TRBJ2-1	TRBD1	16	TRBV5-6	CASSSGTGISYNEQFF	TGTGCCAGCAGTTCCGGGACAGGGATTTCCTACAATGAGCAGTTCTTC
NA	TRBJ1-5	NA	15	TRBV28	CASSLGGAHDQPQHF	TGTGCCAGCAGTTTGGGGGGGGCTCATGATCAGCCCCAGCATTTT
NA	TRBJ1-4	TRBD1	16	TRBV28	CASNTPLGTVNEKLFF	TGTGCCAGCAATACTCCCCTTGGGACAGTTAATGAAAAACTGTTTTTT
NA	TRBJ1-3	TRBD1	17	TRBV30	CAWSGQGAQLSGNTIYF	TGTGCCTGGAGTGGACAGGGGGCCCAACTCTCTGGAAACACCATATATTTT
NA	TRBJ2-2	TRBD2	14	TRBV7-9	CASSSGGDTGELFF	TGTGCCAGCAGCTCCGGGGGGGATACCGGGGAGCTGTTTTTT
once	TRBJ2-7	TRBD1	14	TRBV5-6	CASRLRDSSYEQYF	TGTGCCAGCAGGCTCCGGGACAGCTCCTACGAGCAGTACTTC
NA	TRBJ1-1	TRBD1	14	TRBV6-5	CASRPRGPDTEAFF	TGTGCCAGCAGACCCAGGGGGCCGGACACTGAAGCTTTCTTT
NA	TRBJ2-1	TRBD1	15	TRBV4-3	CASSQDLRQGNEQFF	TGCGCCAGCAGCCAAGATTTACGACAGGGGAATGAGCAGTTCTTC
NA	TRBJ2-1	TRBD2	16	TRBV7-9	CASSLGLAGSYNEQFF	TGTGCCAGCAGCTTAGGACTAGCGGGATCATACAATGAGCAGTTCTTC
NA	TRBJ1-1	NA	12	TRBV10-3	CAIQAVLGEAFF	TGTGCCATCCAGGCAGTTCTCGGTGAAGCTTTCTTT
once	TRBJ2-2	NA	14	TRBV5-1	CASSPTQGLGELFF	TGCGCCAGCAGCCCTACCCAGGGCTTGGGGGAGCTGTTTTTT
NA	TRBJ2-5	TRBD1	14	TRBV28	CASSDDRGGKTQYF	TGTGCCAGCAGCGACGACAGGGGAGGAAAGACCCAGTACTTC
NA	TRBJ2-1	NA	15	TRBV4-2	CASSQVAGSYNEQFF	TGTGCCAGCAGCCAAGTGGCAGGCTCCTACAATGAGCAGTTCTTC
NA	TRBJ1-4	NA	15	TRBV7-2	CASSLLGGANEKLFF	TGTGCCAGCAGCTTACTAGGGGGTGCCAATGAAAAACTGTTTTTT
few	TRBJ1-1	NA	16	TRBV14	CASSPVLTQRRTEAFF	TGTGCCAGCAGCCCCGTTTTGACGCAACGCAGGACTGAAGCTTTCTTT
once	TRBJ2-7	NA	15	TRBV6-1	CASSGGRGVSYEQYF	TGTGCCAGCAGTGGTGGGAGGGGGGTCTCCTACGAGCAGTACTTC
NA	TRBJ2-1	TRBD2	15	TRBV5-6	CASSSLAGGRAEQFF	TGTGCCAGCAGCTCGTTAGCGGGAGGCCGTGCTGAGCAGTTCTTC
NA	TRBJ2-7	NA	15	TRBV15	CATSRDLGLAYEQYF	TGTGCCACCAGCAGAGATCTGGGACTCGCCTACGAGCAGTACTTC
NA	TRBJ2-7	TRBD1	15	TRBV7-9	CASRHNTGGRDEQYF	TGTGCCAGCAGGCATAATACAGGGGGCAGGGACGAGCAGTACTTC
few	TRBJ2-6	NA	13	TRBV19	CASRQSGANVLTF	TGTGCCAGTAGACAGTCTGGGGCCAACGTCCTGACTTTC
NA	TRBJ2-3	TRBD1	14	TRBV5-4	CASSSRQGTDTQYF	TGTGCCAGCAGCAGCCGACAGGGAACAGATACGCAGTATTTT
NA	TRBJ2-7	TRBD2	16	TRBV5-1	CASSLTRTSPPDEQYF	TGCGCCAGCAGCTTGACCCGGACTAGCCCCCCTGACGAGCAGTACTTC
NA	TRBJ1-5	NA	15	TRBV19	CASSITHLTNQPQHF	TGTGCCAGTAGTATAACCCACCTGACAAATCAGCCCCAGCATTTT
few	TRBJ1-6	NA	13	TRBV6-5	CASFSGGDSPLHF	TGTGCCAGCTTTTCCGGCGGGGATTCACCCCTCCACTTT
NA	TRBJ1-5	NA	14	TRBV11-2	CASSLGAGPQPQHF	TGTGCCAGCAGCTTAGGGGCAGGGCCTCAGCCCCAGCATTTT
once	TRBJ2-7	NA	12	TRBV29-1	CSVAAGPYEQYF	TGCAGCGTTGCAGCAGGCCCCTACGAGCAGTACTTC
NA	TRBJ1-1	NA	14	TRBV11-2	CASSRGVLNTEAFF	TGTGCCAGCAGCCGAGGAGTCCTGAACACTGAAGCTTTCTTT
few	TRBJ2-5	TRBD1	13	TRBV6-5	CASWTGLTETQYF	TGTGCCAGTTGGACAGGGCTAACTGAGACCCAGTACTTC
NA	TRBJ1-3	TRBD1	16	TRBV6-6	CASASSTGAVGNTIYF	TGTGCCAGCGCTTCCTCGACAGGGGCTGTCGGAAACACCATATATTTT
NA	TRBJ2-5	TRBD2	13	TRBV18	CASSPGLLETQYF	TGTGCCAGCTCACCGGGACTACTGGAGACCCAGTACTTC
once	TRBJ1-2	NA	14	TRBV6-6	CASIQSRDSYGYTF	TGTGCCAGCATTCAAAGCCGGGACTCCTATGGCTACACCTTC
NA	TRBJ2-6	TRBD1	19	TRBV7-9	CASPPSWAGGVSGANVLTF	TGTGCCAGCCCCCCGAGCTGGGCAGGGGGCGTTTCTGGGGCCAACGTCCTGACTTTC
few	TRBJ2-5	TRBD2	15	TRBV5-8	CASSYGTSGEETQYF	TGTGCCAGCAGTTACGGGACTAGCGGCGAAGAGACCCAGTACTTC
NA	TRBJ2-1	TRBD2	16	TRBV4-2	CASSQEGLAEYNEQFF	TGTGCCAGCAGCCAAGAAGGGCTAGCGGAGTACAATGAGCAGTTCTTC